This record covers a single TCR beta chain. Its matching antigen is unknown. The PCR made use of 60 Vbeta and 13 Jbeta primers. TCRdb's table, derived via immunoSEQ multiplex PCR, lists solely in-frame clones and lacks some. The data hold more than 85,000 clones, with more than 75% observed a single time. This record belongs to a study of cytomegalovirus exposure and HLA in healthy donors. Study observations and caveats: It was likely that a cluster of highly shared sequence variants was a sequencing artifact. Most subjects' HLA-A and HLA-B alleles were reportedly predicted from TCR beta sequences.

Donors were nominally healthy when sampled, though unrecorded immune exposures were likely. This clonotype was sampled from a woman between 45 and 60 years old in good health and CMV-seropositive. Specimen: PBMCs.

In nucleotides, the CDR3 is TGTGCCAGCAGCCGGACTTCCTACGAGCAGTACTTC. Protein sequence: CASSRTSYEQYF. The gene calls are TRBV7-2 and TRBJ2-7; D is possibly TRBD2 (5 bases). Germline V gene lookup returns CDR1 SGHTA and CDR2 FQGNSA. Trimming pared 5 bases from V and 1 base from J, leaving 6 bases between. The CDR3 has 12 amino acids.